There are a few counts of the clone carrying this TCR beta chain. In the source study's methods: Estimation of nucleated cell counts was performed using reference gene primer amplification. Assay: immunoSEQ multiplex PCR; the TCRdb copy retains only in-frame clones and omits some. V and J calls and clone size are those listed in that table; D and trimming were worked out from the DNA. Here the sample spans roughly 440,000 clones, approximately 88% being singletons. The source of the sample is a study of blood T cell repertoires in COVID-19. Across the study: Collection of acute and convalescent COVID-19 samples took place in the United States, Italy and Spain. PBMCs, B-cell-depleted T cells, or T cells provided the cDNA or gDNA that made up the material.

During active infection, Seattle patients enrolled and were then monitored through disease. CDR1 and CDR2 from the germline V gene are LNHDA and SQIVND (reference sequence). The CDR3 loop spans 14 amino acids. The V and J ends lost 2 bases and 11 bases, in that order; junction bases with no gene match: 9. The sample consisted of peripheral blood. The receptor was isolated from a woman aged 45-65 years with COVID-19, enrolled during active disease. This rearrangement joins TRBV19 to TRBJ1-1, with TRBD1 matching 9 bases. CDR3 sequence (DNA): TGTGCCAGTAGTATAACCGGGACAGGGCTGGCGGCTTTCTTT. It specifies CASSITGTGLAAFF.